This T cell receptor (beta chain) was profiled in a study of brain T cells in children with intractable seizures. Comment on this clone: What it binds is unknown.

Sample time point: blood from clinic visit 5 months post-surgery; TSC patient then seizure free. Sequencing was limited to surgery cases with top T cell transcript signatures in brain tissue. At least one anti-epileptic drug was given before surgery. Overall study findings and caveats: Only CDR3 sequence similarity suggested viral specificity, without known HCMV serostatus. Pre- and post-surgery blood differed in depth, so pre-surgery absences may be undersampling.

Assay used: immunoSEQ multiplex PCR; TCRdb lists only in-frame clones, some missing. The table lists about 350,000 clones, over 90% of them singletons, with roughly 5.7% in the top ten. The CDR3 runs to 14 residues. With 0 bases removed from V and 2 bases from J, the gap between germline ends came to 7 bases. The V gene's germline CDR1 is MGHDK and CDR2 SYGVNS. The sequenced sample was peripheral blood, obtained roughly 5 months after surgery. The receptor comes from a boy under two years old with tuberous sclerosis and intractable seizures. The chain employs TRBV25-1 and TRBJ1-1; unclear D gene. The DNA of the CDR3 is TGTGCCAGCAGTGAATACGGGATCAACACTGAAGCTTTCTTT. It translates to CASSEYGINTEAFF.